This TCR beta chain was recovered during a study of blood T cells in healthy people across ages. A word on this clonotype: The target antigen is unknown.

The use of a sample-barcoded 5' primer and a J-beta primer mix characterized a second PCR of roughly 7 to 11 cycles. Each sample provided no less than 2.5 million CDR3-containing paired-end reads. Each CDR3 protein is one row after TCRdb ran MiXCR on the 5' RACE reads. Of approximately 900,000 distinct CDR3 sequences listed, roughly 43% are singletons. The study, taken as a whole, reports: Fewer expanded clones and more diversity marked long-lived versus aged donors. Unsorted PBMC material precluded a definitive naive versus antigen-experienced comparison.

Sequencing was performed on blood. This clonotype was obtained from a man younger than 40 in good health.

DNA of the CDR3: TGTGCCAGCAAGATCATAGGGGGTCGCTCACCCCTCCACTTT. It encodes CASKIIGGRSPLHF. This chain connects TRBV2 to TRBJ1-6; a weak D match, TRBD1 (6 bases). This CDR3 spans 14 amino acids. Germline V gives CDR1 SNHLY, CDR2 FYNNEI. V shed 7 bases and J shed 10 bases, with 17 bases lying between them. The full variable domain, its missing parts supplied by reference TRBV2 and TRBJ1-6, is EPEVTQTPSHQVTQMGQEVILRCVPISNHLYFYWYRQILGQKVEFLVSFYNNEISEKSEIFDDQFSVERPDGSNFTLKIRSTKLEDSAMYFCASKIIGGRSPLHFGNGTRLTVT.